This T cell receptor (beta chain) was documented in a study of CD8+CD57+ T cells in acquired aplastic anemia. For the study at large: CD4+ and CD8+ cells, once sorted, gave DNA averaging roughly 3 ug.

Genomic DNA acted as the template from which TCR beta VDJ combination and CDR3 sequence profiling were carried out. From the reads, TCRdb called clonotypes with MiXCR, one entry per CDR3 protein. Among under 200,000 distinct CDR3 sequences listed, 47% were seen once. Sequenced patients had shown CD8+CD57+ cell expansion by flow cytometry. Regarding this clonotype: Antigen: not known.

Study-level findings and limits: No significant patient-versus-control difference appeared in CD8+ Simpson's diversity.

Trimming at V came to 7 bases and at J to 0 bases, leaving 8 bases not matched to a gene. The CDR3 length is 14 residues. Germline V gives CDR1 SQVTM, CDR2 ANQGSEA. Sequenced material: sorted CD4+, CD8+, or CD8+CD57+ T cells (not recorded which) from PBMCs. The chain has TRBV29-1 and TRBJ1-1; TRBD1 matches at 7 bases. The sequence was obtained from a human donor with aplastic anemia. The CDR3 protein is CSAGTATMNTEAFF. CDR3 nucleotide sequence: TGCAGCGCTGGGACAGCGACTATGAACACTGAAGCTTTCTTT.